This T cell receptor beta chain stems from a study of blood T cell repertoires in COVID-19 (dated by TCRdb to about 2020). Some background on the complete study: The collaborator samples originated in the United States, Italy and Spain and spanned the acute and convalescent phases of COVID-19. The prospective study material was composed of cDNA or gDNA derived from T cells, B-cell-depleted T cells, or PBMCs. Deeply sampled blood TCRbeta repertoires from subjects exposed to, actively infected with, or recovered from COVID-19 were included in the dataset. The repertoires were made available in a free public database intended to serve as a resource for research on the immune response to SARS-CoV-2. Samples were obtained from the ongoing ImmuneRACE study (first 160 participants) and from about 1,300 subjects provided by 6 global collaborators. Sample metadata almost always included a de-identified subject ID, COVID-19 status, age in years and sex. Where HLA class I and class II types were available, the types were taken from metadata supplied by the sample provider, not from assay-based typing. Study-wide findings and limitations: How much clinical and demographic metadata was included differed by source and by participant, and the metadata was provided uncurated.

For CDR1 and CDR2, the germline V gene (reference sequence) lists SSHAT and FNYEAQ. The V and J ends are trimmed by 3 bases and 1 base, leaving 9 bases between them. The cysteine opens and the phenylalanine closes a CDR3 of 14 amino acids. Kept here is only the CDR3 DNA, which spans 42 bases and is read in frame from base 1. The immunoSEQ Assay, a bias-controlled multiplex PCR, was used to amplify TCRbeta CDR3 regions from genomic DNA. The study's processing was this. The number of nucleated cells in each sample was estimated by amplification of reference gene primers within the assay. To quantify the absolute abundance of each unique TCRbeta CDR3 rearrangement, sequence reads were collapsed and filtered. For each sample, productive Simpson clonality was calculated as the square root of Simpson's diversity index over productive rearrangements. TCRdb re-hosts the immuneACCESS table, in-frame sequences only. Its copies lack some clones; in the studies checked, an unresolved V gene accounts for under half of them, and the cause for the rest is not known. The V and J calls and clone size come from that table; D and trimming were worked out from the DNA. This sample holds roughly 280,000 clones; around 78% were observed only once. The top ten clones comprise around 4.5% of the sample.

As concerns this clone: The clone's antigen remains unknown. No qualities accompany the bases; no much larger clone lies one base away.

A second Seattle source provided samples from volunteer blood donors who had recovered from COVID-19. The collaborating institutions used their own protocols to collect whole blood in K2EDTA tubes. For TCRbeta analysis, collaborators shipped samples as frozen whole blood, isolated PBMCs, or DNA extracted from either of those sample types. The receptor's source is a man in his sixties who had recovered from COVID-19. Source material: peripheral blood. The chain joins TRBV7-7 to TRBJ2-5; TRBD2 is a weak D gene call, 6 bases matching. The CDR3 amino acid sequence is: CASSFKGLQETQYF. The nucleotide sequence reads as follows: TGTGCCAGCAGCTTCAAGGGACTCCAAGAGACCCAGTACTTC.